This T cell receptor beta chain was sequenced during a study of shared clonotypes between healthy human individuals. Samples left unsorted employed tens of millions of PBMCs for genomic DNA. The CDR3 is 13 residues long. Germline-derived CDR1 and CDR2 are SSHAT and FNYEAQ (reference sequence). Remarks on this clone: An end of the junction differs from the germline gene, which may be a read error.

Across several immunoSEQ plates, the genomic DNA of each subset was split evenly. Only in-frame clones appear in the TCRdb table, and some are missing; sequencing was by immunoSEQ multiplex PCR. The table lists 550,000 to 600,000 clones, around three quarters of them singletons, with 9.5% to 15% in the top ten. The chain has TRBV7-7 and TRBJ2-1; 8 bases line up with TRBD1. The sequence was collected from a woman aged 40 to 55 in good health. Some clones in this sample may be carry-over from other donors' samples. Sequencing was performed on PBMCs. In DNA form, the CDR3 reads TGTGCTAGCAGCCCGGGACAGGTCAATGAGCAGTTCTTC. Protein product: CASSPGQVNEQFF.